This T cell receptor beta chain was identified in a study of blood T cell repertoires in COVID-19. Overall study context: Both acute and convalescent COVID-19 samples were obtained from the United States, Italy and Spain. Sources were T cells, B-cell-depleted T cells, or PBMCs; the material itself was cDNA or gDNA.

CDR3 length: 17 residues. CDR1 and CDR2 from the germline V gene are MGHDK and SYGVNS. Trimming took off 0 bases at V and 7 bases at J, with 18 bases between the two ends. In the authors' workflow: Estimation of nucleated cell counts relied on the amplification of reference gene primers. Produced via immunoSEQ multiplex PCR; TCRdb's table is partial and in-frame only. Clonal size and the V and J genes are those of that table, whereas D and trimming came from the DNA. The data contain approximately 100,000 clones, roughly four fifths of them singletons. The rearrangement links TRBV25-1 to TRBJ1-4; D call uncertain. Sequenced material: peripheral blood. The source of this sequence is a man aged 55 to 70 with acute or convalescent COVID-19. CDR3 residues: CASSEYMWVSGPEKLFF. The CDR3 region has the DNA TGTGCCAGCAGTGAATATATGTGGGTGAGCGGCCCTGAAAAACTGTTTTTT.